These T cell receptor beta chains were read from a single sample in a study of metastatic and nonmetastatic thyroid tumors. TCRdb ran MiXCR on the PCR reads. The table has more than 6,500 clones, approximately 31% seen once. The sequenced sample consisted of adjacent normal tissue. These receptors were obtained from a female donor with papillary thyroid cancer or a benign thyroid nodule (not recorded which). Some clones in this sample may be carry-over from other donors' samples. The conserved cysteine and the conserved F or W are not part of the CDR3 here. Size is stated for part of the rows, as once, few or many counts, or as a class when the clone is expanded.

V	size	J	CDR3
TRBV13	NA	TRBJ2-5	ASSLEGEDQETQY
TRBV11-3	NA	TRBJ1-1	ASGKQGAGTEAF
TRBV5-4	many	TRBJ2-3	ASSLDLEGPDTQY
TRBV20-1	medium-sized	TRBJ2-2	SAKTGDGELF
TRBV6-1	few	TRBJ2-1	ASGDGTGFNEQF
TRBV12-3/TRBV12-4	few	TRBJ2-7	ASSWGHTLGEQY
TRBV7-2	medium-sized	TRBJ2-5	ASSLSSGGQETQY
TRBV27	NA	TRBJ2-2	ASSTARELF
TRBV15	NA	TRBJ1-2	ATSRVTGSYGYT
TRBV20-1	NA	TRBJ2-3	SARDPGGSSDTQY
TRBV20-1	NA	TRBJ2-5	SARDRRLGETQY
TRBV7-9	few	TRBJ1-1	ASSRQPEAF
TRBV29-1	medium-sized	TRBJ2-7	SVEVEGLDEQY
TRBV4-2	NA	TRBJ2-7	ASSHVGGYESEQY
TRBV6-2/TRBV6-3	few	TRBJ1-5	ASSPFGNQPQH
TRBV7-7	many	TRBJ1-5	ASSPFQTPFNQPQH
TRBV20-1	NA	TRBJ2-7	SATKSGTVSYEQY
TRBV5-1	NA	TRBJ1-1	ASSLQAGNTEAF
TRBV29-1	few	TRBJ2-7	SATGQGAYEQY
TRBV28	NA	TRBJ2-7	ASRRDRAANEQY
TRBV29-1	NA	TRBJ2-2	SVDRGCTEELF
TRBV6-1	few	TRBJ2-3	ASILSRGGGAGDTQY
TRBV11-2	few	TRBJ2-1	ASSVRLVNEQF
TRBV5-1	NA	TRBJ1-1	ASSLDTGSKAF
TRBV7-2	medium-sized	TRBJ2-7	ASSLQPGFYEQY
TRBV6-2/TRBV6-3	few	TRBJ2-1	ASSSYGLADDNEQF
TRBV2	large	TRBJ2-1	ASRDLDRPGSNEQF
TRBV6-6	few	TRBJ2-5	ASSYSYLGETQY
TRBV5-1	medium-sized	TRBJ2-7	ASRDGGSYEQY
TRBV7-2	NA	TRBJ2-5	ASSLEYLRQETQY
TRBV6-1	NA	TRBJ1-5	GSSQKSTNQPQH
TRBV6-1	few	TRBJ2-7	ASSPRDGTYEQY
TRBV6-1	few	TRBJ2-1	ASRRNNEQF
TRBV30	NA	TRBJ2-7	AWTAKYEQY
TRBV11-2	NA	TRBJ1-1	ANSLKGSRVANTGAF
TRBV4-2	NA	TRBJ2-3	ASSQEGSGGLRTQY
TRBV2	medium-sized	TRBJ2-7	ASSAGFGTYEQY
TRBV2	NA	TRBJ2-5	ASSAGVTRGRKTQY
TRBV30	medium-sized	TRBJ1-1	AWRPYREFFAEAF
TRBV11-2	NA	TRBJ2-1	ASRMGLAGIDEQF
TRBV25-1	few	TRBJ2-3	ASSEEGTVYTDTQY
TRBV20-1	medium-sized	TRBJ2-5	SGGSDQETQY
TRBV6-2/TRBV6-3	NA	TRBJ1-4	GCTRVTNEKLF
TRBV18	NA	TRBJ1-3	ASSPGNTIY
TRBV20-1	medium-sized	TRBJ2-7	SGTGTSGGATGYEQY
TRBV6-1	few	TRBJ2-7	ASGWWIDGEQY
TRBV10-3	large	TRBJ2-1	AISESAGRPNEQF
TRBV6-2/TRBV6-3	NA	TRBJ2-7	ASSLRGTSGTSYEQY
TRBV6-1	NA	TRBJ2-1	ASGNSGIGQF
TRBV6-1	large	TRBJ2-7	ASRAVTGPLMHEQY
TRBV7-8	NA	TRBJ2-7	ASSPRTSGGVSSYEQY
TRBV2	many	TRBJ2-1	ASRVAGAGGHEQF
TRBV6-2/TRBV6-3	medium-sized	TRBJ2-1	ASSSLNRGRYNEQF
TRBV7-2	medium-sized	TRBJ2-5	ASSLESSGGPAAQY
TRBV7-2	large	TRBJ1-2	ASSSIGAGYT
TRBV27	NA	TRBJ2-1	ASSLDRGSNEQF
TRBV6-1	few	TRBJ1-1	ASSEMGTGQTEAF
TRBV4-3	NA	TRBJ1-3	SSATGVWNTIY